This TCR beta chain was profiled in a study of blood T cell repertoires in COVID-19. Study details: Sites across the United States, Italy and Spain contributed samples from acute and convalescent COVID-19. T cells, B-cell-depleted T cells, or PBMCs supplied cDNA or gDNA.

The germline V gene has CDR1 LGHDT and CDR2 YNNKEL (reference sequence). The CDR3 runs to 15 residues. The germline V and J ends were trimmed by 2 bases and 6 bases, with 13 bases remaining between them. In the authors' workflow: For nucleated cells, counts were estimated from reference gene primer amplification. Clones were sequenced by immunoSEQ multiplex PCR, and TCRdb holds only the in-frame ones, with some missing. V and J calls and clone size are as listed in that table; D and trimming were resolved from the DNA. The table includes roughly 300,000 clones, 88% detected once. Sequenced: peripheral blood. The clonotype originates from a man aged 18 to 35 with active or convalescent COVID-19. The chain joins TRBV3-1 (or the pseudogene TRBV3-2) to TRBJ1-4; D is possibly TRBD1 (5 bases). CDR3 protein: CASSQFVRRDEKLFF. The CDR3 DNA sequence: TGTGCCAGCAGCCAATTCGTTCGCAGGGATGAAAAACTGTTTTTT.